This entry is about one T cell receptor beta chain. The antigen remains undetermined. This sample is part of a study of identical twins. Study-level points and caveats: The models systematically underestimated how much out-of-frame TCR alpha was shared in monozygotic twins. In cord blood, abundant beta clonotypes had fewer insertions; memory showed no trend.

The CDR3 length is 16 residues. Losses at the gene ends were 5 bases for V and 3 bases for J; bases not matched to a gene: 12. TCRdb redid the calling of the 5' RACE reads with MiXCR, one entry per CDR3 protein. Here the sample spans approximately 350,000 distinct CDR3 sequences, over 9% being singletons. These data were likewise used in another study, on yellow fever vaccine responses in identical twins. This second report adds: Twins reportedly had a vaccine T cell response that seemed partly convergent, partly personalized.

J is TRBJ1-1 and V is TRBV12-3 or TRBV12-4; 7 bases fit TRBD1. Sequencing used CD8+ T cells sorted from blood. This receptor was obtained from a woman aged 18-30 years in good health. This chain's CDR3 is CASSPTGRVVDTEAFF. CDR3 DNA: TGTGCCAGCAGTCCGACAGGGCGGGTGGTCGACACTGAAGCTTTCTTT.